The rows below give T cell receptor beta chains drawn from one sample of a study of shared clonotypes between healthy human individuals. Sequenced by immunoSEQ multiplex PCR; TCRdb stores in-frame clones only, minus some. The sample includes roughly 110,000 clones, around 68% of them seen just once. The sequenced sample was memory CD8+ T cells sorted from blood. These receptors all come from a woman aged 30 to 39 in good health. Each CDR3 is given with its conserved first and last residue. D genes are given only for firm matches. Part of the rows lack a size; the others show once, few, many or a class for expanded clones.

>many|TRBV5-4|.|TRBJ2-2
TGTGCCAGCAGCTCGACGGGGCGCGAGGTGAACACCGGGGAGCTGTTTTTT
CASSSTGREVNTGELFF
>.|TRBV5-4|.|TRBJ2-5
TGTGCCAGCAGCTTGGCACCTGGTAGCGGACAAGAGACCCAGTACTTC
CASSLAPGSGQETQYF
>few|TRBV29-1|.|TRBJ1-4
TGCAGCGTTGAAGCAGGTGGAAAACTGTTTTTT
CSVEAGGKLFF
>few|TRBV5-1|TRBD2|TRBJ2-2
TGCGCCAGCAGTGCCGGCGGGAGAACCGGGGAGCTGTTTTTT
CASSAGGRTGELFF
>.|TRBV30|.|TRBJ2-7
TGTGCCTGGAGTAAACGGTCCCCCTCCTACGAGCAGTACTTC
CAWSKRSPSYEQYF
>once|TRBV14|.|TRBJ1-1
TGTGCCAGCAGTGTTCTTATGAACACTGAAGCTTTCTTT
CASSVLMNTEAFF
>once|TRBV27|.|TRBJ2-5
TGTGCCAGCAGTTTAGCGGGACTGTACCAAGAGACCCAGTACTTC
CASSLAGLYQETQYF
>.|TRBV19|.|TRBJ2-7
TGTGCCAGTAGTATAGGGGACGAGATCCGTTACGAGCAGTACTTC
CASSIGDEIRYEQYF
>.|TRBV28|.|TRBJ2-7
TGTGCCAGCAGCCCCGTCGCGTCCTACGAGCAGTACTTC
CASSPVASYEQYF
>.|TRBV25-1|.|TRBJ2-1
TGTGCCAGCAGTGAACACCGTTTCGATGAGCAGTTCTTC
CASSEHRFDEQFF
>.|TRBV25-1|TRBD1|TRBJ1-2
TGTGCCAGCGGGACAGGGGTTTATGGCTACACCTTC
CASGTGVYGYTF
>.|TRBV14|.|TRBJ2-1
TGTGCCAGCAGCCTCGACCCCAGCAATGAGCAGTTCTTC
CASSLDPSNEQFF
>.|TRBV5-1|TRBD2|TRBJ2-3
TGCGCCAGCAGCTTGGGACTAGCGGTTAGCACAGATACGCAGTATTTT
CASSLGLAVSTDTQYF
>.|TRBV2|TRBD2|TRBJ2-7
TGTGCCAGCAGTGAAAGGACTAGCCAGACCTCCGAGCAGTACTTC
CASSERTSQTSEQYF
>.|TRBV9|TRBD2|TRBJ2-3
TGTGCCAGCAGCGATGGGGCTAGCGGACGCACAGATACGCAGTATTTT
CASSDGASGRTDTQYF
>.|TRBV28|.|TRBJ2-7
TGTGCCAGCGGACTTGGACTTCTCTACGAGCAGTACTTC
CASGLGLLYEQYF
>.|TRBV19|TRBD2|TRBJ2-7
TGTGCCAGTAGTATAACCCGGACTAGCTTCTACGAGCAGTACTTC
CASSITRTSFYEQYF
>few|TRBV5-1|.|TRBJ2-2
TGCGCCAGCAGATACAGAGACGGGGAGCTGTTTTTT
CASRYRDGELFF
>.|TRBV4-1|.|TRBJ1-1
TGCGCCAGCAGCCAAGGTCCTCACAGGAACACTGAAGCTTTCTTT
CASSQGPHRNTEAFF
>.|TRBV6-1|.|TRBJ2-3
TGTGCCAGCAGTGCGCGGACTTGGGATACGCAGTATTTT
CASSARTWDTQYF
>.|TRBV2|TRBD1|TRBJ2-7
TGTGCCAGCAGTTCGGACAGGATCCACGAGCAGTACTTC
CASSSDRIHEQYF
>.|TRBV6-1|.|TRBJ2-7
TGTGCCAGCAGTCGTGACGGCTACGAGCAGTACTTC
CASSRDGYEQYF
>.|TRBV2|.|TRBJ2-1
TGTGCCAGCAGTGATAGGGCGTTCTCCTACAATGAGCAGTTCTTC
CASSDRAFSYNEQFF
>once|TRBV11-2|TRBD2|TRBJ2-1
TGTGCCAGCAGCGTTTCCGGGAGGACTAGCATAAATGAGCAGTTCTTC
CASSVSGRTSINEQFF
>.|TRBV7-9|.|TRBJ1-2
TGTGCCAGCAGCTCCGCATATGGCTACACCTTC
CASSSAYGYTF
>few|TRBV7-3|.|TRBJ2-1
TGTGCCAGCAGCTCGGAGCACTACGACAATGAGCAGTTCTTC
CASSSEHYDNEQFF
>.|TRBV7-6|.|TRBJ1-4
TGTGCCAGCAGCTTAGGGGGGAATGAAAAACTGTTTTTT
CASSLGGNEKLFF
>.|TRBV2|.|TRBJ1-3
TGTGCCAGCAGTGAAGAGCTGGGATCCACTGGAAACACCATATATTTT
CASSEELGSTGNTIYF
>many|TRBV2|.|TRBJ1-2
TGTGCCAGCAGTGTTTCGCCGATTAACTATGGCTACACCTTC
CASSVSPINYGYTF
>once|TRBV27|TRBD2|TRBJ2-7
TGTGCCAGCAGTCCCAAGACCGGGACTAGCGGGGGGTATCGCTCCTACGAGCAGTACTTC
CASSPKTGTSGGYRSYEQYF
>once|TRBV5-1|.|TRBJ2-1
TGCGCCAGCAGCATCGAGGGAGGATACAATGAGCAGTTCTTC
CASSIEGGYNEQFF
>.|TRBV6-4|.|TRBJ1-5
TGTGCCAGCAGTGACGGTCGTCAGCCCCAGCATTTT
CASSDGRQPQHF
>.|TRBV19|.|TRBJ2-1
TGTGCCAGTAGTACAGGACACTACAATGAGCAGTTCTTC
CASSTGHYNEQFF